This TCR beta chain appears in the sequencing data of a study of patients and donors after allogeneic stem cell transplantation. V gave up 2 bases and J gave up 4 bases, with 14 bases separating them. Germline V gene data show CDR1 as SGHRS and CDR2 as YFSETQ. The CDR3 loop spans 15 amino acids. One entry per CDR3 protein results from TCRdb running MiXCR on the RT-PCR reads. The top ten clones hold approximately 10% of a sample with 200,000 to 250,000 distinct CDR3 sequences, roughly 14% of them seen once. This clonotype was observed many times. The rearrangement joins TRBV5-1 to TRBJ2-3; D is undetermined. This sequence originates from a human donor who was either an allogeneic HSCT recipient or a stem cell or donor lymphocyte infusion donor (not recorded which). It is not recorded whose cells these are; they may come from a transplant donor. The source material was blood, either unsorted or a sorted T cell fraction (not recorded which). The CDR3 reads CASSFEYPQADTQYF. The CDR3 nucleotides read TGCGCCAGCAGCTTTGAATACCCTCAAGCAGATACGCAGTATTTT.